This T cell receptor beta chain was retrieved from a study of blood T cell repertoires in COVID-19. Overall study: In each case, the material was cDNA or gDNA derived from T cells, B-cell-depleted T cells, or PBMCs.

This clone was seen a handful of times. Germline values: CDR1 SQVTM, CDR2 ANQGSEA. There are 14 residues in the CDR3. With 4 bases clipped from V and 0 bases from J, the junction kept 4 bases outside the gene matches. Generated by immunoSEQ multiplex PCR, the TCRdb table keeps only in-frame clones and is missing some. This sample yields tens of thousands of clones, of which 80% to 95% are seen a single time; less than 0.85% belongs to the top ten. The sequenced material came from peripheral blood. The clonotype originates from a woman aged 80 or over with acute or convalescent COVID-19. This chain connects TRBV29-1 to TRBJ2-7; 9 bases line up with TRBD1. CDR3 nucleotide sequence: TGCAGCGTTGTCGGGACAGGGAGCTCCTACGAGCAGTACTTC. It is translated as CSVVGTGSSYEQYF.